This T cell receptor (beta chain) was recovered during a study of blood T cell repertoires in COVID-19. Individuals drawn from around 24 US areas were roughly 18 to 89 years old. The protocol was immunoSEQ multiplex PCR, while the TCRdb copy is restricted to in-frame clones and leaves out a portion. The table has 250,000 or so clones, approximately 90% seen once. V lost 6 bases, J lost 8 bases, and 17 bases lay in between. Germline loops: CDR1 WSHSY, CDR2 SAAADI. The CDR3 contains 14 residues. Sequencing input: PBMCs or T cells enriched from blood (not recorded which). This chain links TRBV10-2 with TRBJ2-1; a weak D match, TRBD1 (5 bases). This receptor was taken from a man aged 50 to 59 who had been exposed to COVID-19. CDR3: CASRSGRVGYEQFF. The CDR3 nucleotides read TGCGCCAGCAGGTCCGGCAGGGTAGGGTATGAGCAGTTCTTC.